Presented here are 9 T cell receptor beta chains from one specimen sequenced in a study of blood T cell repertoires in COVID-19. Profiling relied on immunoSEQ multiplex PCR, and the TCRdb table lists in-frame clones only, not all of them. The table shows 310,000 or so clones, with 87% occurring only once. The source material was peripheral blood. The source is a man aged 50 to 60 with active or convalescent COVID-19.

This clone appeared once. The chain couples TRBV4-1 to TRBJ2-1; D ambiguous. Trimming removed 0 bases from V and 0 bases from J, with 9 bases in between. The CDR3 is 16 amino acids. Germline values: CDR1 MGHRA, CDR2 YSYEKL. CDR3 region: CASSQDTRTSYNEQFF. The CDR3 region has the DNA TGCGCCAGCAGCCAAGATACTCGAACCTCCTACAATGAGCAGTTCTTC.

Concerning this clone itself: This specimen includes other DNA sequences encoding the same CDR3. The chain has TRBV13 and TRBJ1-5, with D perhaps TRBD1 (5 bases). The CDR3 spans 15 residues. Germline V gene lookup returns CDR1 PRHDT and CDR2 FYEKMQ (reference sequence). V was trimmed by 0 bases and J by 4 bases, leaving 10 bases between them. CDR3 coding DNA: TGTGCCAGCAGCTTAGGTAGGGCAGGGAATCAGCCCCAGCATTTT. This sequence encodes CASSLGRAGNQPQHF.

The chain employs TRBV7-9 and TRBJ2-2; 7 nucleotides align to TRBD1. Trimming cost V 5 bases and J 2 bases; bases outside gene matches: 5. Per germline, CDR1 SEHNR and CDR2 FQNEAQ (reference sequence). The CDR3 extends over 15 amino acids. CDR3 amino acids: CASSRGTANTGELFF. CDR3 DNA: TGTGCCAGCAGCCGAGGGACAGCAAACACCGGGGAGCTGTTTTTT.

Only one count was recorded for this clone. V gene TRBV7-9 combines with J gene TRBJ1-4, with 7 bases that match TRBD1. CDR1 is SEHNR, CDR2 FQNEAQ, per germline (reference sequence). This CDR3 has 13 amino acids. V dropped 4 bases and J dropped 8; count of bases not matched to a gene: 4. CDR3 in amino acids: CASSSDRTEKLFF. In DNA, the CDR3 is TGTGCCAGCAGCTCGGACAGGACAGAAAAACTGTTTTTT.

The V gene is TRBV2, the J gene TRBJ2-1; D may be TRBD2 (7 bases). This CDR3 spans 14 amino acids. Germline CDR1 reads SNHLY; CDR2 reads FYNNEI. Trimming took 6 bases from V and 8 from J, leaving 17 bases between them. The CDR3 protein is CASRKGEGSDEQFF. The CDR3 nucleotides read TGTGCCAGCAGGAAGGGGGAGGGTTCCGATGAGCAGTTCTTC.

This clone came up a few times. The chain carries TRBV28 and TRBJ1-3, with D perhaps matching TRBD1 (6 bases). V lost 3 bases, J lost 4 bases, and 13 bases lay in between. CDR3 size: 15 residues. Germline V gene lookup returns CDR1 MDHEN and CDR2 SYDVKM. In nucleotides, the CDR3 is TGTGCCAGCAGTTTCGCAGGGGCGCAGGGAAACACCATATATTTT. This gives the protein CASSFAGAQGNTIYF.

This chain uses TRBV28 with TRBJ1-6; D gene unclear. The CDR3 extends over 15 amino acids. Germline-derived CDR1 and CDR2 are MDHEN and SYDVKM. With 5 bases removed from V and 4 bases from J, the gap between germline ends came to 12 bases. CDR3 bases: TGTGCCAGCAGTGCCCCCGGGAAGTATAATTCACCCCTCCACTTT. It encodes CASSAPGKYNSPLHF.

CDR3 sequence reads: CAWSVLQPTSGRYSYNEQFF. The CDR3 nucleotides read TGTGCCTGGAGTGTACTCCAGCCGACTAGCGGGAGGTACTCCTACAATGAGCAGTTCTTC. The chain links TRBV30 to TRBJ2-1; 13 nucleotides align to TRBD2. The CDR3 covers 20 residues. Trimming cost V 0 bases and J 0 bases; bases outside gene matches: 11. Germline V gene lookup returns CDR1 GTSNPN and CDR2 SVGIG (reference sequence).

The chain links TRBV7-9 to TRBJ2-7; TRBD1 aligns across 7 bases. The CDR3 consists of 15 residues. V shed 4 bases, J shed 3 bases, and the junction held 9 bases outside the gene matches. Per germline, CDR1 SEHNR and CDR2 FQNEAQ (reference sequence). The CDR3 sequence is CASSSRGTAIYEQYF. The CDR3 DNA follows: TGTGCCAGCAGCTCTAGGGGGACAGCGATCTACGAGCAGTACTTC.